This T cell receptor (beta chain) is drawn from a study of blood T cell repertoires in COVID-19. Study summary: PBMCs, B-cell-depleted T cells, or T cells provided the cDNA or gDNA that made up the material.

Patients of the Seattle cohort, enrolled during active infection, were followed longitudinally. As originally analysed: Scientists estimated how many nucleated cells there were by amplifying reference gene primers. The table came from immunoSEQ multiplex PCR; TCRdb's copy has only in-frame clones and leaves some out. The D gene and trimming were derived from the DNA, and the V and J assignments and clone size from that table. Of about 140,000 clones in the sample, 88% were seen once. Trimming stripped 5 bases from V and 6 bases from J, with 19 bases between. CDR3 size: 15 residues. Germline V gives CDR1 MNHEY, CDR2 SVGAGI.

This rearrangement joins TRBV6-5 to TRBJ1-2, with D possibly being TRBD1 (5 bases). Sequenced material: peripheral blood. The sequence was obtained from a human donor with COVID-19, enrolled during active disease. The donor label of this sample is uncertain. The CDR3: CASSRGHAGMDGYTF. DNA of the CDR3: TGTGCCAGCAGTAGAGGACATGCAGGGATGGATGGCTACACCTTC.